The T cell receptor beta chain described here comes from a study of OX40 agonist ivuxolimab in advanced cancers. As for the study in general: While on treatment, patients had intravenous ivuxolimab at 0.01 to 10 mg/kg every 2 weeks. Participants, 80% to 90% male, averaged roughly 59 years of age, ranging from 23 to 79. Whole-study findings and limits: What antigens the expanded peripheral T cells recognized was never established. Among the lowest levels of clonal expansion were found in partial responders at 0.1-3.0 mg/kg.

With respect to this clone: Its matching antigen is unknown.

This CDR3 region has 17 residues. Trimming removed 3 bases from V and 2 bases from J; junction bases left unmatched: 5. Germline loops: CDR1 LGHNA, CDR2 YNFKEQ. The assay was immunoSEQ multiplex PCR, and TCRdb's table has in-frame clones only and misses some. The sample shows about 49,000 clones, more than 70% of them seen only once. This sequence was found in an adult with an advanced solid tumor such as melanoma, head and neck, liver or kidney cancer. The material sequenced was CD4+ or CD8+ T cells sorted from blood, taken in a trial of the OX40 agonist ivuxolimab. The chain uses TRBV4-2 and TRBJ2-1, with 12 bases that match TRBD2. The CDR3 reads CASSHIPSGRAYNEQFF. CDR3 nucleotides: TGTGCCAGCAGCCATATCCCTAGCGGGAGGGCCTACAATGAGCAGTTCTTC.